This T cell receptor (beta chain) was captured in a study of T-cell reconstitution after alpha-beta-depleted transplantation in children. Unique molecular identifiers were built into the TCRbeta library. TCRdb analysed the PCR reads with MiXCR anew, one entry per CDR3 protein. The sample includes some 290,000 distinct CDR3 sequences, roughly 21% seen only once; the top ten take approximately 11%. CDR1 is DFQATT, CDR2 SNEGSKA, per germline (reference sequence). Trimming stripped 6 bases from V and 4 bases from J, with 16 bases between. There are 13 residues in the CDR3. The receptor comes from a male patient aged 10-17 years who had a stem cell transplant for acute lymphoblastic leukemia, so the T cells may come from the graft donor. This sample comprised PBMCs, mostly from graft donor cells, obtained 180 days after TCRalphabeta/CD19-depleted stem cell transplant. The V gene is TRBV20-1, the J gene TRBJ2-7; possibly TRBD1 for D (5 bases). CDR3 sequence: CSAPLTDSYEQYF. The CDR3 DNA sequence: TGCAGTGCCCCATTGACAGACTCTTACGAGCAGTACTTC.